What follows are 3 T cell receptor beta chains derived from one specimen sequenced in a study of OX40 agonist ivuxolimab in advanced cancers. Libraries were prepared by immunoSEQ multiplex PCR; TCRdb keeps only in-frame clonotypes and omits some of them. The data contain 40,000 to 60,000 clones, about nine tenths of them singletons. The sample here was CD4+ or CD8+ T cells sorted from blood, taken in a trial of the OX40 agonist ivuxolimab. The receptors stem from an adult with an advanced solid tumor such as melanoma, head and neck, liver or kidney cancer.

The chain carries TRBV29-1 and TRBJ1-4, with TRBD1 matching 9 bases. The germline gives CDR1 SQVTM, CDR2 ANQGSEA. V dropped 6 bases and J dropped 5; count of bases not matched to a gene: 4. There are 13 residues in the CDR3. This chain's CDR3 is CSVDGTGNEKLFF. The CDR3 DNA is TGCAGCGTGGACGGGACAGGGAATGAAAAACTGTTTTTT. Full variable domain (missing parts from reference TRBV29-1 and TRBJ1-4): SAVISQKPSRDICQRGTSLTIQCQVDSQVTMMFWYRQQPGQSLTLIATANQGSEATYESGFVIDKFPISRPNLTFSTLTVSNMSPEDSSIYLCSVDGTGNEKLFFGSGTQLSVL.

V gene TRBV18 combines with J gene TRBJ2-5; 7 bases line up with TRBD1. With V trimmed by 6 bases and J by 5 bases, 15 bases remained unmatched. The CDR3 has 16 amino acids. Germline CDR1 and CDR2: KGHSH and LQKENI. CDR3: CASSATETGSRETQYF. The CDR3 nucleotides read TGTGCCAGCTCGGCTACGGAGACAGGGTCTCGGGAGACCCAGTACTTC.

V gene TRBV4-3 combines with J gene TRBJ2-3; D may be TRBD1 (5 bases). This CDR3 spans 15 amino acids. CDR1 and CDR2 (germline): LGHNA, YSLEER. Trimming cost V 3 bases and J 5 bases, with 15 bases left between them. The CDR3 is CASSHRGEGEDTQYF. The CDR3 bases are TGCGCCAGCAGCCACCGTGGGGAAGGGGAAGATACGCAGTATTTT.